The rows below give T cell receptor beta chains drawn from one sample of a study of blood T cell repertoires in COVID-19. Repertoires were generated with immunoSEQ multiplex PCR, while TCRdb's copy carries only in-frame clones and drops some. The sample shows roughly 250,000 clones, around 88% of them seen only once. The specimen was PBMCs or T cells enriched from blood (not recorded which). Receptor source: a woman in her thirties or forties with acute COVID-19. Both conserved end residues are part of each CDR3. A D gene is named only where the DNA matches it firmly. Some rows have no size entry. The others give once, few or many, or a class for an expanded clone.

d_gene: TRBD1
j_gene: TRBJ2-7
abundance: NA
len: 14
v_gene: TRBV2
CDR3nt: TGTGCCAGCAGTAAAGGACAGGTTAACTACGAGCAGTACTTC
CDR3aa: CASSKGQVNYEQYF

d_gene: TRBD2
j_gene: TRBJ2-5
abundance: NA
len: 16
v_gene: TRBV5-4
CDR3nt: TGTGCCAGCAGCTCCTCGAGCGGGAGGGCCTGGGGGACCCAGTACTTC
CDR3aa: CASSSSSGRAWGTQYF

d_gene: NA
j_gene: TRBJ1-3
abundance: NA
len: 13
v_gene: TRBV19
CDR3nt: TGTGCCAGTAGCCGACAGGTCCTAGACACCATATATTTT
CDR3aa: CASSRQVLDTIYF

d_gene: TRBD2
j_gene: TRBJ2-7
abundance: NA
len: 16
v_gene: TRBV4-1
CDR3nt: TGCGCCAGCAGCCCGGGACTAGCGGGAGTAGGATACGAGCAGTACTTC
CDR3aa: CASSPGLAGVGYEQYF

d_gene: TRBD1
j_gene: TRBJ2-7
abundance: few
len: 13
v_gene: TRBV2
CDR3nt: TGTGCCAGCAGCCGGACAGGGATATACGAGCAGTACTTC
CDR3aa: CASSRTGIYEQYF

d_gene: NA
j_gene: TRBJ2-2
abundance: NA
len: 15
v_gene: TRBV11-1
CDR3nt: TGTGCCAGCAGCTTCAGGGGGGAGATCACCGGGGAGCTGTTTTTT
CDR3aa: CASSFRGEITGELFF

d_gene: TRBD2
j_gene: TRBJ2-1
abundance: NA
len: 14
v_gene: TRBV11-3
CDR3nt: TGTGCCAGCCAATTTAGCGGGAGTTCTAATGAGCAGTTCTTC
CDR3aa: CASQFSGSSNEQFF

d_gene: NA
j_gene: TRBJ2-3
abundance: NA
len: 14
v_gene: TRBV2
CDR3nt: TGTGCCAGCACTGCTCGCGCTTCCACAGATACGCAGTATTTT
CDR3aa: CASTARASTDTQYF

d_gene: TRBD1
j_gene: TRBJ2-1
abundance: NA
len: 15
v_gene: TRBV25-1
CDR3nt: TGTGCCAGCAGTGTCCGGGACAGGAGTTACAATGAGCAGTTCTTC
CDR3aa: CASSVRDRSYNEQFF

d_gene: TRBD1
j_gene: TRBJ1-5
abundance: NA
len: 17
v_gene: TRBV19
CDR3nt: TGTGCCAGTAGTAGAAAGCCGGGACAGGGGGCGGTTCAGCCCCAGCATTTT
CDR3aa: CASSRKPGQGAVQPQHF

d_gene: NA
j_gene: TRBJ1-2
abundance: NA
len: 16
v_gene: TRBV3-1/TRBV3-2
CDR3nt: TGTGCCAGCAGCCAAGAGGGGGGGGAGAATGCCTATGGCTACACCTTC
CDR3aa: CASSQEGGENAYGYTF

d_gene: TRBD1
j_gene: TRBJ2-1
abundance: NA
len: 14
v_gene: TRBV25-1
CDR3nt: TGTGCCAGCAGTGAACTACCAGGGGGCAATGAGCAGTTCTTC
CDR3aa: CASSELPGGNEQFF

d_gene: TRBD2
j_gene: TRBJ2-7
abundance: NA
len: 15
v_gene: TRBV11-2
CDR3nt: TGTGCCAGCAGCTTAGTGGGCGGGAGCTCCTACGAGCAGTACTTC
CDR3aa: CASSLVGGSSYEQYF

d_gene: NA
j_gene: TRBJ1-6
abundance: few
len: 15
v_gene: TRBV15
CDR3nt: TGTGCCACCAGCAGAGAGGCAGTCCAGGCCTCACCCCTCCACTTT
CDR3aa: CATSREAVQASPLHF

d_gene: TRBD1
j_gene: TRBJ1-2
abundance: NA
len: 15
v_gene: TRBV18
CDR3nt: TGTGCCAGCTCACCACGAGGACAGGAGGCCTATGGCTACACCTTC
CDR3aa: CASSPRGQEAYGYTF

d_gene: TRBD1
j_gene: TRBJ2-7
abundance: NA
len: 15
v_gene: TRBV27
CDR3nt: TGTGCCAGCAGTGGACCGGACAGGAATGTTTACGAGCAGTACTTC
CDR3aa: CASSGPDRNVYEQYF

d_gene: TRBD1
j_gene: TRBJ2-2
abundance: NA
len: 16
v_gene: TRBV18
CDR3nt: TGTGCCAGCTCACCTAGGACAGGGATGAACACCGGGGAGCTGTTTTTT
CDR3aa: CASSPRTGMNTGELFF

d_gene: TRBD2
j_gene: TRBJ2-3
abundance: NA
len: 17
v_gene: TRBV19
CDR3nt: TGTGCCAGTAGTCCGTGGCTAGCGGGAGGGCCAACAGATACGCAGTATTTT
CDR3aa: CASSPWLAGGPTDTQYF

d_gene: NA
j_gene: TRBJ2-2
abundance: NA
len: 13
v_gene: TRBV19
CDR3nt: TGTGCCAGTAGTATCAGCGGGACCGGGGAGCTGTTTTTT
CDR3aa: CASSISGTGELFF

d_gene: TRBD1
j_gene: TRBJ1-2
abundance: NA
len: 12
v_gene: TRBV29-1
CDR3nt: TGCAGCGTTGGTAACAGGGGTAGAGGCTACACCTTC
CDR3aa: CSVGNRGRGYTF

d_gene: TRBD2
j_gene: TRBJ2-5
abundance: few
len: 18
v_gene: TRBV7-2
CDR3nt: TGTGCCAGCAGCTTAGATCGACTAGCGGGAGTTGACCAAGAGACCCAGTACTTC
CDR3aa: CASSLDRLAGVDQETQYF

d_gene: NA
j_gene: TRBJ2-3
abundance: NA
len: 17
v_gene: TRBV10-1
CDR3nt: TGCGCCAGCAGCTCCGGGAGATCCCTTAGCGGCACAGATACGCAGTATTTT
CDR3aa: CASSSGRSLSGTDTQYF

d_gene: NA
j_gene: TRBJ2-5
abundance: NA
len: 13
v_gene: TRBV9
CDR3nt: TGTGCCAGCAGCCCCCCGGGTAGAGAGACCCAGTACTTC
CDR3aa: CASSPPGRETQYF

d_gene: NA
j_gene: TRBJ1-1
abundance: NA
len: 13
v_gene: TRBV6-2/TRBV6-3
CDR3nt: TGTGCCAGCAGTTTTTCCTTGAACACTGAAGCTTTCTTT
CDR3aa: CASSFSLNTEAFF

d_gene: TRBD2
j_gene: TRBJ2-5
abundance: NA
len: 16
v_gene: TRBV5-5
CDR3nt: TGTGCCAGCAGCCACGGACTAGCGGGTGACCAAGAGACCCAGTACTTC
CDR3aa: CASSHGLAGDQETQYF

d_gene: TRBD2
j_gene: TRBJ2-3
abundance: NA
len: 14
v_gene: TRBV4-1
CDR3nt: TGCGCCAGCAGCCAGGGGGGGGAACCAGATACGCAGTATTTT
CDR3aa: CASSQGGEPDTQYF

d_gene: NA
j_gene: TRBJ2-7
abundance: NA
len: 14
v_gene: TRBV6-2/TRBV6-3
CDR3nt: TGTGCCAGCAGTTACGCGAGACTAGGCTACGAGCAGTACTTC
CDR3aa: CASSYARLGYEQYF

d_gene: NA
j_gene: TRBJ1-6
abundance: NA
len: 13
v_gene: TRBV5-6
CDR3nt: TGTGCCAGCTATCACAGGGAAGATTCACCCCTCCACTTT
CDR3aa: CASYHREDSPLHF

d_gene: NA
j_gene: TRBJ1-2
abundance: NA
len: 13
v_gene: TRBV19
CDR3nt: TGTGCCAGTAGAGTCGACGACAGCTATGGCTACACCTTC
CDR3aa: CASRVDDSYGYTF

d_gene: NA
j_gene: TRBJ1-4
abundance: NA
len: 14
v_gene: TRBV19
CDR3nt: TGTGCCAGTAGTATCGACCTTAGCGGTGAAAAACTGTTTTTT
CDR3aa: CASSIDLSGEKLFF

d_gene: NA
j_gene: TRBJ2-7
abundance: NA
len: 15
v_gene: TRBV5-6
CDR3nt: TGTGCCAGCAGCCAAACAGGGATTCGCCCCTACGAGCAGTACTTC
CDR3aa: CASSQTGIRPYEQYF

d_gene: TRBD2
j_gene: TRBJ2-2
abundance: once
len: 18
v_gene: TRBV7-6
CDR3nt: TGTGCCAGCAGCTTGCTAGCGGGAGTGGTAATTGGCACCGGGGAGCTGTTTTTT
CDR3aa: CASSLLAGVVIGTGELFF

d_gene: TRBD1
j_gene: TRBJ1-5
abundance: NA
len: 15
v_gene: TRBV12-5
CDR3nt: TGTGCTAGTGGTATCGGGACAGGGGGTTGGCAGCCCCAGCATTTT
CDR3aa: CASGIGTGGWQPQHF

d_gene: NA
j_gene: TRBJ1-5
abundance: NA
len: 12
v_gene: TRBV5-6
CDR3nt: TGTGCCAGCAGCCTTCCTGATCAGCCCCAGCATTTT
CDR3aa: CASSLPDQPQHF

d_gene: NA
j_gene: TRBJ1-1
abundance: NA
len: 12
v_gene: TRBV10-2
CDR3nt: TGCGCCAGCAGGGGCAGGGCCACTGAAGCTTTCTTT
CDR3aa: CASRGRATEAFF

d_gene: NA
j_gene: TRBJ1-1
abundance: once
len: 14
v_gene: TRBV5-1
CDR3nt: TGCGCCAGCAGCAGAAACAGGGAGAACACTGAAGCTTTCTTT
CDR3aa: CASSRNRENTEAFF

d_gene: TRBD1
j_gene: TRBJ2-1
abundance: NA
len: 15
v_gene: TRBV27
CDR3nt: TGTGCCAGCAGTTTTATGGGACAGGGGTACAATGAGCAGTTCTTC
CDR3aa: CASSFMGQGYNEQFF

d_gene: TRBD2
j_gene: TRBJ2-5
abundance: few
len: 19
v_gene: TRBV7-9
CDR3nt: TGTGCCAGCAGTTCGGGACTAGCGGGAGGTGGGGTTCTTTCGGAGACCCAGTACTTC
CDR3aa: CASSSGLAGGGVLSETQYF

d_gene: TRBD2
j_gene: TRBJ2-1
abundance: NA
len: 16
v_gene: TRBV9
CDR3nt: TGTGCCAGCAGCATCTCCGGGACTAGCGGGATAAATGAGCAGTTCTTC
CDR3aa: CASSISGTSGINEQFF

d_gene: NA
j_gene: TRBJ2-4
abundance: NA
len: 16
v_gene: TRBV3-1/TRBV3-2
CDR3nt: TGTGCCAGCAGCCACTACACCACAGGGGCCAAAAACATTCAGTACTTC
CDR3aa: CASSHYTTGAKNIQYF

d_gene: NA
j_gene: TRBJ1-6
abundance: NA
len: 15
v_gene: TRBV27
CDR3nt: TGTGCCAGCAAAACAGGGAGCTCCTATAATTCACCCCTCCACTTT
CDR3aa: CASKTGSSYNSPLHF

d_gene: NA
j_gene: TRBJ2-1
abundance: NA
len: 21
v_gene: TRBV21-1
CDR3nt: TGTGCCAGCAGCAGAGATAGGCAAGCGGGTGGGATTGATTCCTCCTACAATGAGCAGTTCTTC
CDR3aa: CASSRDRQAGGIDSSYNEQFF

d_gene: TRBD2
j_gene: TRBJ2-7
abundance: NA
len: 15
v_gene: TRBV5-6
CDR3nt: TGTGCCAGCAGCCCCGAGGGACTAGCGGGTTACGAGCAGTACTTC
CDR3aa: CASSPEGLAGYEQYF

d_gene: NA
j_gene: TRBJ2-5
abundance: once
len: 14
v_gene: TRBV7-2
CDR3nt: TGTGCCAGCAGCTTAGGGACAGTAGGGGAGACCCAGTACTTC
CDR3aa: CASSLGTVGETQYF

d_gene: TRBD2
j_gene: TRBJ2-3
abundance: NA
len: 16
v_gene: TRBV3-1/TRBV3-2
CDR3nt: TGTGCCAGCAGGCTCGGACTAGCGGCTAGCACAGATACGCAGTATTTT
CDR3aa: CASRLGLAASTDTQYF

d_gene: NA
j_gene: TRBJ2-1
abundance: NA
len: 13
v_gene: TRBV6-6
CDR3nt: TGTGCCAGCAGTTACTCACAGGGTAATGAGCAGTTCTTC
CDR3aa: CASSYSQGNEQFF